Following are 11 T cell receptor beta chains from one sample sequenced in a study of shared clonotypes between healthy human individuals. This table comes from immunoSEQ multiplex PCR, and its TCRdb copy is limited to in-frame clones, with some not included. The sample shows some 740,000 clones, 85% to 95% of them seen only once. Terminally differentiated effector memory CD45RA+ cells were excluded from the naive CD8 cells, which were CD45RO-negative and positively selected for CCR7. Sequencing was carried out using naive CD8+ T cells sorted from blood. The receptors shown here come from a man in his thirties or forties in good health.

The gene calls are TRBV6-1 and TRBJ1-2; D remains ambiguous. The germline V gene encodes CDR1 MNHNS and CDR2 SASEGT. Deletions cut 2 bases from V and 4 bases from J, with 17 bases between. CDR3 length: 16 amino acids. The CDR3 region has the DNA TGTGCCAGCAGTGAATTCACCGCTCCAAACTTCTATGGCTACACCTTC. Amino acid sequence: CASSEFTAPNFYGYTF.

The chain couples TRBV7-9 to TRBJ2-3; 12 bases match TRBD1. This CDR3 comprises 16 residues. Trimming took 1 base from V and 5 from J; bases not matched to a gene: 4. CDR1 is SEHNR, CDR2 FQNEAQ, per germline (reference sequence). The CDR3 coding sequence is TGTGCCAGCAGCTTAGTAGGGACAGGGGGCATAGATACGCAGTATTTT. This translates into CASSLVGTGGIDTQYF.

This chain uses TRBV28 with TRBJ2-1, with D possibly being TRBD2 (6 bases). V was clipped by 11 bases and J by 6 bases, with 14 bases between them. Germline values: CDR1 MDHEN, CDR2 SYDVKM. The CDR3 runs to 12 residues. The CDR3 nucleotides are TGTGCCCGGGGCGGGGACCCCAATGAGCAGTTCTTC. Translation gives CARGGDPNEQFF.

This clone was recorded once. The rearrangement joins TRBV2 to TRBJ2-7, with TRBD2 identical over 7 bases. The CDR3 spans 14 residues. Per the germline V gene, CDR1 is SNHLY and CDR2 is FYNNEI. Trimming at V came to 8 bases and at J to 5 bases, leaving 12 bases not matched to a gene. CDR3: CASYKTSYSHEQYF. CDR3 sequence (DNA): TGTGCCAGCTATAAGACTAGCTATAGCCACGAGCAGTACTTC.

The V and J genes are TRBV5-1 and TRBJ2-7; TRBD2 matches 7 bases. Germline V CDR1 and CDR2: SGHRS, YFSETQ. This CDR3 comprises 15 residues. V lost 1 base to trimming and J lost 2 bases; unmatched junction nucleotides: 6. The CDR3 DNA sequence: TGCGCCAGCAGCTTGAGGTCTAGCGGCACCTACGAGCAGTACTTC. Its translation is CASSLRSSGTYEQYF. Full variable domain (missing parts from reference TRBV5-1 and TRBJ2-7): KAGVTQTPRYLIKTRGQQVTLSCSPISGHRSVSWYQQTPGQGLQFLFEYFSETQRNKGNFPGRFSGRQFSNSRSEMNVSTLELGDSALYLCASSLRSSGTYEQYFGPGTRLTVT.

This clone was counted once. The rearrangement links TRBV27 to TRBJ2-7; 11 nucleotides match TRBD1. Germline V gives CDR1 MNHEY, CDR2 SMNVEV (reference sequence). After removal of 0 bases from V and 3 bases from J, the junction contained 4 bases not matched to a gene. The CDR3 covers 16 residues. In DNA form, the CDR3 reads TGTGCCAGCAGTTTATCGAGGGGGACAGGGGGCTACGAGCAGTACTTC. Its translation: CASSLSRGTGGYEQYF.

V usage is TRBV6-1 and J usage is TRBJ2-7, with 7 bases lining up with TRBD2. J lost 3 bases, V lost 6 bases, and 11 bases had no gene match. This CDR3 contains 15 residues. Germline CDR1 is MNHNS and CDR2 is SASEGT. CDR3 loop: CASRSLTSVFYEQYF. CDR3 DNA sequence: TGTGCCAGCAGAAGCCTAACTAGCGTGTTCTACGAGCAGTACTTC.

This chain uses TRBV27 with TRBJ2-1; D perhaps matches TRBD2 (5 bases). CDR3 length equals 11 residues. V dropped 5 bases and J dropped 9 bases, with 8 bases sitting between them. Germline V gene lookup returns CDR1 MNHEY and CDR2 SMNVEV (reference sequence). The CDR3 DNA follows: TGTGCCAGCAGTACCGGGATTGAGCAGTTCTTC. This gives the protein CASSTGIEQFF.

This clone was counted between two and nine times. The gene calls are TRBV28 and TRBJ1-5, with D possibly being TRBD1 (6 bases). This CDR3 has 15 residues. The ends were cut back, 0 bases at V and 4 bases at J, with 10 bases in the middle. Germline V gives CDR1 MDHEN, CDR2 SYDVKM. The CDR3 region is CASSLWTGRNQPQHF. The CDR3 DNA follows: TGTGCCAGCAGTTTATGGACAGGTAGGAATCAGCCCCAGCATTTT.

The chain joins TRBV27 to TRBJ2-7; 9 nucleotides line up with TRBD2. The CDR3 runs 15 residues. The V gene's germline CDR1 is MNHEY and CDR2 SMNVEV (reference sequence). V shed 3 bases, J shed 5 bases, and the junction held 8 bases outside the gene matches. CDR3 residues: CASSLVSGRPHEQYF. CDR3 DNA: TGTGCCAGCAGTTTGGTTAGCGGGAGACCCCACGAGCAGTACTTC.

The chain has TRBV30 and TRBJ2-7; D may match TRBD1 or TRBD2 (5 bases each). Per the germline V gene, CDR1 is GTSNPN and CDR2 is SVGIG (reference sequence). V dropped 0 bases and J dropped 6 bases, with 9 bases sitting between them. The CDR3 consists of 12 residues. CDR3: CAWSVAGSEQYF. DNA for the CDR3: TGTGCCTGGAGTGTTGCAGGGAGCGAGCAGTACTTC.